These T cell receptor beta chains were read from a single sample in a study of T cell changes during pregnancy in multiple sclerosis. The table came from immunoSEQ multiplex PCR; TCRdb's copy has only in-frame clones and leaves some out. The data contain some 27,000 clones, around 90% of them seen just once; the ten biggest clones take up 0.45% to 0.6%. Sequenced here: CD4+ T cells from peripheral blood mononuclear cells, sampled in the first trimester of pregnancy. These receptors came from a female donor in good health, enrolled as a control in a pregnancy study. Each CDR3 is given with its conserved first and last residue. The D gene is left open where the match is weak. Size is stated for part of the rows, as once, few or many counts, or as a class when the clone is expanded.

length | J | D | V | size | DNA | CDR3
14 | TRBJ2-2 | . | TRBV6-4 | once | TGTGCCAGCAGTGCACAGGGTTCGGTCGGGGAGCTGTTTTTT | CASSAQGSVGELFF
14 | TRBJ1-5 | . | TRBV5-1 | few | TGCGCCACCCTCTGGGGGCAGGGGAGACAGCCCCAGCATTTT | CATLWGQGRQPQHF
14 | TRBJ1-1 | TRBD1 | TRBV10-2 | . | TGCGCCAGTGGGGGGACAGGGAGTGGCACTGAAGCTTTCTTT | CASGGTGSGTEAFF
15 | TRBJ2-1 | TRBD2 | TRBV9 | . | TGTGCCAGCAGCCTACTAGCGGGAGGAGCATATGAGCAGTTCTTC | CASSLLAGGAYEQFF
15 | TRBJ2-7 | TRBD1 | TRBV6-1 | once | TGTGCCAGCAGTGAAGCGCGACAGGGGGTTGGGGAGCAGTACTTC | CASSEARQGVGEQYF
14 | TRBJ1-1 | TRBD1 | TRBV2 | few | TGTGCCAGCAGTTTGGACAGGGCTAGTAGTGAAGCTTTCTTT | CASSLDRASSEAFF
19 | TRBJ1-5 | . | TRBV28 | . | TGTGCCAGCAGACCACCCCCAATTACAGGTCCGCCTTCGAATCAGCCCCAGCATTTT | CASRPPPITGPPSNQPQHF
17 | TRBJ2-7 | . | TRBV11-2 | . | TGTGCCAGCAGCCCAGGGGTCAGCCTGGGGCAAGGGGACGAGCAGTACTTC | CASSPGVSLGQGDEQYF
16 | TRBJ2-7 | . | TRBV11-2 | . | TGTGCCAGCAGCTCCCCCTCGTGGGGACTCTCCTACGAGCAGTACTTC | CASSSPSWGLSYEQYF
18 | TRBJ1-5 | . | TRBV6-1 | . | TGTGCCAGCAGTGAAAATAGTGACAGGCGATGGGAGAATCAGCCCCAGCATTTT | CASSENSDRRWENQPQHF
15 | TRBJ2-1 | . | TRBV27 | . | TGTGCCAGCAGTTCGACGGGACTCTCCTACAATGAGCAGTTCTTC | CASSSTGLSYNEQFF
19 | TRBJ1-5 | . | TRBV21-1 | once | TGTGCCAGCGACGGGTCCCCATTAGGAGGGTTCTATAGCAATCAGCCCCAGCATTTT | CASDGSPLGGFYSNQPQHF
15 | TRBJ2-5 | . | TRBV11-2 | once | TGTGCCAGCAGCTTTATTATTGGCAGACAAGAGACCCAGTACTTC | CASSFIIGRQETQYF
13 | TRBJ1-5 | . | TRBV19 | . | TGTGCCAGCCAAGGACGGGGTAATCAGCCCCAGCATTTT | CASQGRGNQPQHF
12 | TRBJ1-4 | . | TRBV10-1 | once | TGCGCCAGCACCGACTTTAATGAAAAACTGTTTTTT | CASTDFNEKLFF
14 | TRBJ2-1 | TRBD1 | TRBV19 | . | TGTGCCAGTAGTATGTACGGACAGGGGTATGAGCAGTTCTTC | CASSMYGQGYEQFF
17 | TRBJ2-3 | TRBD2 | TRBV27 | few | TGTGCCAGCAGCTCCAACCCCGCGGGAGGGCCCGACGATACGCAGTATTTT | CASSSNPAGGPDDTQYF
15 | TRBJ2-7 | TRBD1 | TRBV7-8 | . | TGTGCCAGCACCACCTCCAGGACAGGGGTCGACGAGCAGTACTTC | CASTTSRTGVDEQYF
13 | TRBJ2-7 | . | TRBV6-5 | . | TGTGCCAGCAGTTACCGCGAGAGAGGCGAGCAGTACTTC | CASSYRERGEQYF
15 | TRBJ2-3 | TRBD1 | TRBV7-3 | . | TGTGCCAGCAGCTCCGGGACAGGGGTCACAGATACGCAGTATTTT | CASSSGTGVTDTQYF
16 | TRBJ2-2 | . | TRBV6-4 | . | TGTGCCAGCAGTGACGAGGGCGGGTCTAACACCGGGGAGCTGTTTTTT | CASSDEGGSNTGELFF
16 | TRBJ2-3 | TRBD2 | TRBV5-1 | once | TGCGCCAGCAGCTTCCAAACTAGCGGACTCACAGATACGCAGTATTTT | CASSFQTSGLTDTQYF
11 | TRBJ2-3 | . | TRBV7-2 | . | TGTGCCAGCAGCGCTAAAGATACGCAGTATTTT | CASSAKDTQYF
15 | TRBJ2-7 | TRBD2 | TRBV19 | . | TGTGCCAGTAGTATAGATCAGGGAGGGTTCGACGAGCAGTACTTC | CASSIDQGGFDEQYF
15 | TRBJ2-1 | . | TRBV18 | . | TGTGCCAGCTCACCACCGGTGTGGCACCTGGATGAGCAGTTCTTC | CASSPPVWHLDEQFF
14 | TRBJ2-1 | TRBD2 | TRBV19 | . | TGTGCCAGTAGCCCGACTAGCGGTTACAATGAGCAGTTCTTC | CASSPTSGYNEQFF
15 | TRBJ1-2 | . | TRBV9 | . | TGTGCCAGCAGCGTAGCTCCGGGACTCCTCTATGGCTACACCTTC | CASSVAPGLLYGYTF
15 | TRBJ1-1 | . | TRBV5-4 | . | TGTGCCAGCAGCTCTGGACAGTTGGCATGGTCCGAAGCTTTCTTT | CASSSGQLAWSEAFF
14 | TRBJ2-7 | TRBD2 | TRBV28 | once | TGTGCCAGCAGTTATGGGCTAGCGGGAGGCGAGCAGTACTTC | CASSYGLAGGEQYF